This T cell receptor beta chain was found in a study of vaccination and CD4 T cells after COVID-19. Across the study: Timing of post-vaccine sample collection was a median approximately 79 days after dose two, with a range of 14 to 241.

The treatment denotes: roughly 10-day PBMC culture with coronavirus spike peptide pools or control peptides (ViraFEST assay). Cell culture was performed with some 2 million PBMCs per well in the presence of 8.5 to 10 IU/ml IL-2 and roughly 9.7 ug/ml peptide pools. The Oncomine TCR Beta short-read assay generated sequence data from the DNA of cultured CD4+ T cells. Someone extracted genomic DNA from cultured CD4+ T cells. A single record per CDR3 protein comes from TCRdb applying MiXCR to the PCR reads. The sample records some 4,000 distinct CDR3 sequences, about 37% being singletons. In its sample, this clonotype was seen a few times. Antigen specificity is unknown. Germline CDR1 and CDR2: SEHNR and FQNEAQ (reference sequence). This CDR3 spans 14 amino acids. The V gene lost 1 base and the J gene lost 9 bases, with 15 bases spanning the gap.

The V gene is TRBV7-9, the J gene TRBJ2-5; D unclear. This sequence originates from a human donor who had recovered from COVID-19. The sequenced material came from CD4+ T cells from blood, cultured in vitro. CDR3 in DNA: TGTGCCAGCAGCTTAGGGTACAACACTATGCCCCAGTACTTC. It yields the protein CASSLGYNTMPQYF.